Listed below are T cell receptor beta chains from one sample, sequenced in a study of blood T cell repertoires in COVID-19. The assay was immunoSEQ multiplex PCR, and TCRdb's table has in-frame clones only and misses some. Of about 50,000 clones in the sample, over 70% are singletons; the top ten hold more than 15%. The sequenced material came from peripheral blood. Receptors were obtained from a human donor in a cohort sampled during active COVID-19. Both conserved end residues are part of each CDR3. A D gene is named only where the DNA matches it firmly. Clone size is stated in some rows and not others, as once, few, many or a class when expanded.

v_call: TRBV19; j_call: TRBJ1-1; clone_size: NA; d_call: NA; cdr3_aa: CASSDPGGANTEAFF; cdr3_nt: TGTGCCAGTAGTGACCCGGGGGGGGCGAACACTGAAGCTTTCTTT
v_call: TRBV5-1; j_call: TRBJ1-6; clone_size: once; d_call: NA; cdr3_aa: CARPVDCHSYNSPLHF; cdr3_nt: TGCGCCAGACCAGTCGACTGCCACTCCTATAATTCACCCCTCCACTTT
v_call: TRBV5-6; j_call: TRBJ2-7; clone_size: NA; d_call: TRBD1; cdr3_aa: CASSLAGTASYEQYF; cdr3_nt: TGTGCCAGCAGCTTGGCCGGGACAGCATCCTACGAGCAGTACTTC
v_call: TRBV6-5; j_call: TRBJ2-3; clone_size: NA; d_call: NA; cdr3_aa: CASSYPDYSTDTQYF; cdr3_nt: TGTGCCAGCAGTTATCCGGACTATAGCACAGATACGCAGTATTTT
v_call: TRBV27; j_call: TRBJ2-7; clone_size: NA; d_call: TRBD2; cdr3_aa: CASSEIPGRGDEQYF; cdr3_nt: TGTGCCAGCAGCGAAATCCCGGGGAGGGGCGACGAGCAGTACTTC
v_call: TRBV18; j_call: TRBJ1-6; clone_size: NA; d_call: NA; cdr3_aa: CASSPPSGSNSPLHF; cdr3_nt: TGTGCCAGCTCACCACCTTCAGGGTCCAATTCACCCCTCCACTTT
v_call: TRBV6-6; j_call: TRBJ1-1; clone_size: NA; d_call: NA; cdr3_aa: CASSGEYSNTEAFF; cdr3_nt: TGTGCCAGCAGTGGAGAATACTCGAACACTGAAGCTTTCTTT
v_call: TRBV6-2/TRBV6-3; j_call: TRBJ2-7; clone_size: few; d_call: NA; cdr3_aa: CASSRQVGYEQYF; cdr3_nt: TGTGCCAGCAGCAGACAGGTAGGCTACGAGCAGTACTTC
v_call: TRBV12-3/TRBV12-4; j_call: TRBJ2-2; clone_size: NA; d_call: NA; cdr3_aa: CASVRTSNGELFF; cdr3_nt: TGTGCCAGCGTCCGAACGTCTAACGGGGAGCTGTTTTTT
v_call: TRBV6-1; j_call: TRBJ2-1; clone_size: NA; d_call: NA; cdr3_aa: CASSEREDEQFF; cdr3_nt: TGTGCCAGCAGTGAACGAGAGGATGAGCAGTTCTTC
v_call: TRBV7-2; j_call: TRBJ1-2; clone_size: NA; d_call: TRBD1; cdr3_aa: CASSHTGDYGYTF; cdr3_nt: TGTGCCAGCAGCCACACAGGGGACTATGGCTACACCTTC
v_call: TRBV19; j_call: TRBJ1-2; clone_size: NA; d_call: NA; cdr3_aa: CASSTSTVNYGYTF; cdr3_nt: TGTGCCAGTAGTACTTCGACAGTAAACTATGGCTACACCTTC
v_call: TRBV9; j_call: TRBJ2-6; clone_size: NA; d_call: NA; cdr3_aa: CASSVVGANVLTF; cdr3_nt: TGTGCCAGCAGCGTAGTAGGGGCCAACGTCCTGACTTTC
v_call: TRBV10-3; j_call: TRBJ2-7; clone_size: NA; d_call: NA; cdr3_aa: CAISESQGVSYEQYF; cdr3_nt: TGTGCCATCAGTGAGTCGCAGGGCGTTTCCTACGAGCAGTACTTC
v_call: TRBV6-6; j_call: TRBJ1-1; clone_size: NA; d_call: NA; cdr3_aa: CASSDSTPSAATEAFF; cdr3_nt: TGTGCCAGCAGCGATTCGACACCCTCAGCGGCCACTGAAGCTTTCTTT
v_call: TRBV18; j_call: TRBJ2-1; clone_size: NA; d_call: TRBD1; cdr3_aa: CASSPRGTARNEQFF; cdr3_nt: TGTGCCAGCTCACCAAGGGGGACAGCCCGCAATGAGCAGTTCTTC
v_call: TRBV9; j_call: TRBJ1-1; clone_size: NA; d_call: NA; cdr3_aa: CASSVGTATEAFF; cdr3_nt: TGTGCCAGCAGCGTAGGGACAGCGACTGAAGCTTTCTTT
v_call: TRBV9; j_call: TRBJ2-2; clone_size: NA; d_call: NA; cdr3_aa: CASSAEEPNTGELFF; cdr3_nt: TGTGCCAGCAGCGCCGAAGAGCCGAACACCGGGGAGCTGTTTTTT
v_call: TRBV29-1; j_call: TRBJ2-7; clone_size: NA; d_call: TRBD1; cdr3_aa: CSARQGAYEQYF; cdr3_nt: TGCAGCGCCCGCCAGGGGGCCTACGAGCAGTACTTC
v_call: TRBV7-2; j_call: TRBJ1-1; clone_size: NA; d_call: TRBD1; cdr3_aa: CASSLDEGAHTEAFF; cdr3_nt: TGTGCCAGCAGCTTAGACGAGGGGGCGCATACTGAAGCTTTCTTT
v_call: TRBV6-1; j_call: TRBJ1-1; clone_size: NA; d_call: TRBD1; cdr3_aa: CASSERVRGQKTEAFF; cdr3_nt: TGTGCCAGCAGTGAAAGGGTCAGGGGGCAGAAAACTGAAGCTTTCTTT
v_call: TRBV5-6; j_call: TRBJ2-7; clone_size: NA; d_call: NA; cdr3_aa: CASSFYPRAYEQYF; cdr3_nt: TGTGCCAGCAGCTTTTACCCGAGAGCCTACGAGCAGTACTTC
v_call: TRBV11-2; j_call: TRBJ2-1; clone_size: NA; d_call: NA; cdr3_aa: CASSGEDEQFF; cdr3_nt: TGTGCCAGCAGCGGTGAGGATGAGCAGTTCTTC
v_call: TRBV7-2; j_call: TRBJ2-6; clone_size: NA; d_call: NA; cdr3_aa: CASSLARGRLSGANVLTF; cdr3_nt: TGTGCCAGCAGCTTAGCGCGGGGCAGACTCTCTGGGGCCAACGTCCTGACTTTC
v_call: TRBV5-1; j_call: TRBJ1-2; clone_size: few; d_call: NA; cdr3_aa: CASSSGTPEAGYTF; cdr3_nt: TGCGCCAGCAGCTCCGGGACTCCTGAGGCTGGCTACACCTTC
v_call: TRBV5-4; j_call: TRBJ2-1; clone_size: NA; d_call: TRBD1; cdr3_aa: CASSRIGQGGGEQFF; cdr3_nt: TGTGCCAGCAGCCGCATCGGACAGGGGGGAGGTGAGCAGTTCTTC
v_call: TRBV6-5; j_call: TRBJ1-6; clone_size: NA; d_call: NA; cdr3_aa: CASSGGGGHNSPLHF; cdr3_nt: TGTGCCAGCAGCGGCGGCGGGGGACATAATTCACCCCTCCACTTT
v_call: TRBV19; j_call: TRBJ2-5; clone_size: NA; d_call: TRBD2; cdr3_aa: CASHHRAGGQETQYF; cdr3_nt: TGTGCCAGTCACCACCGGGCGGGGGGCCAAGAGACCCAGTACTTC
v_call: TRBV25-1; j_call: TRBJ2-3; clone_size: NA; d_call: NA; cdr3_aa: CASSESGTDTQYF; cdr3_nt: TGTGCCAGCAGTGAATCAGGCACAGATACGCAGTATTTT
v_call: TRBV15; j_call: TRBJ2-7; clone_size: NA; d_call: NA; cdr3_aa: CATSRDHRSEQYF; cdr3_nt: TGTGCCACCAGCAGAGATCACAGATCCGAGCAGTACTTC
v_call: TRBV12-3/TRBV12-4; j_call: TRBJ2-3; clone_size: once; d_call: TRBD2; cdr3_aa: CASSPGGDTQYF; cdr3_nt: TGTGCCAGCAGCCCGGGGGGGGATACGCAGTATTTT
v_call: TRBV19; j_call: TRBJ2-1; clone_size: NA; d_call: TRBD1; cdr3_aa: CASSTINRGPYNEQFF; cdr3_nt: TGTGCCAGTAGTACAATTAACAGGGGGCCCTACAATGAGCAGTTCTTC
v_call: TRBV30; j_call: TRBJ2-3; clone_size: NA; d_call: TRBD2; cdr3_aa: CAWSTGLVTDTQYF; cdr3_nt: TGTGCCTGGAGTACGGGACTAGTCACAGATACGCAGTATTTT
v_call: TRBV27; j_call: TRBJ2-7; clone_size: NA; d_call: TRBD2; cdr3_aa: CASSFLSAGGYDEQYF; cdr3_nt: TGTGCCAGCAGTTTTTTGTCGGCGGGAGGGTACGACGAGCAGTACTTC
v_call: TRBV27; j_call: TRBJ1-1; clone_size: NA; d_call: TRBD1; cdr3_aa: CASRRTGLNTEAFF; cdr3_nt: TGTGCCAGCAGACGGACAGGCCTGAACACTGAAGCTTTCTTT